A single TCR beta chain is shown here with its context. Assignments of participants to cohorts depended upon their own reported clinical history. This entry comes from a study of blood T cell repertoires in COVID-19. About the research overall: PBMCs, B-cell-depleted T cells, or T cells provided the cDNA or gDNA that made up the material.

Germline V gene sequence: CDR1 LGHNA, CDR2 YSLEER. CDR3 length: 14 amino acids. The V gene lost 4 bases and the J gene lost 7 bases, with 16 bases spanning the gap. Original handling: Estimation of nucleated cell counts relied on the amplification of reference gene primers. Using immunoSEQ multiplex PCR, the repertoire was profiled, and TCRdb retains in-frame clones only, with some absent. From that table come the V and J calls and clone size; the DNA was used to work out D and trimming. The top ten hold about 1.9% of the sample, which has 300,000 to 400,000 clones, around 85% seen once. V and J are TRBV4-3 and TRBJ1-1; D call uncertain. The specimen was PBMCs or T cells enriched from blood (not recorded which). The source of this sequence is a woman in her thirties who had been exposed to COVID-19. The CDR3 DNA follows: TGCGCCAGCAGCCTGGGCCTCATTGGGAGTGAAGCTTTCTTT. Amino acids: CASSLGLIGSEAFF.